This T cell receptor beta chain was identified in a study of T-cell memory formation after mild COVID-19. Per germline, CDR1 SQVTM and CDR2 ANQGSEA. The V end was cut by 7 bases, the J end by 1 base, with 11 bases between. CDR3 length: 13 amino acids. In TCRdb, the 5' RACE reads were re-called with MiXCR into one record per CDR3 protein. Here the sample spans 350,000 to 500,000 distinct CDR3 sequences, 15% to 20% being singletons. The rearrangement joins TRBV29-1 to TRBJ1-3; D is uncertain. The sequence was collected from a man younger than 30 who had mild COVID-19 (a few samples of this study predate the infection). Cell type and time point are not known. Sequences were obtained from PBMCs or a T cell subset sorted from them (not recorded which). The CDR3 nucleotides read TGCAGCGCCGGTGCGCCGTCTGGAAACACCATATATTTT. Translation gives CSAGAPSGNTIYF.